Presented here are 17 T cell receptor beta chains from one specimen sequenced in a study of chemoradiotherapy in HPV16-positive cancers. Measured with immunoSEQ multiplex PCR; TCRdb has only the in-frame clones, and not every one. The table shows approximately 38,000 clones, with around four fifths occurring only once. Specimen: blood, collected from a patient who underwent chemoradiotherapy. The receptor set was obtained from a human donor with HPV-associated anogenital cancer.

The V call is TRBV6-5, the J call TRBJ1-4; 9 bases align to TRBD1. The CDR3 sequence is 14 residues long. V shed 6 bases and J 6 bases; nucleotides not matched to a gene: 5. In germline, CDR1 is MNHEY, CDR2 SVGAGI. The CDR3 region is CASRATGGHEKLFF. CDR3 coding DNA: TGTGCCAGCAGAGCGACAGGGGGACATGAAAAACTGTTTTTT.

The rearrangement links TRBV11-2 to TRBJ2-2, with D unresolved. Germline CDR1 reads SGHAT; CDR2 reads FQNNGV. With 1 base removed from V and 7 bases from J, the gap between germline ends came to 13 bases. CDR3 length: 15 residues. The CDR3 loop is CASSLVSLGGGELFF. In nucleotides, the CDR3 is TGTGCCAGCAGCTTAGTTTCGCTAGGTGGCGGGGAGCTGTTTTTT. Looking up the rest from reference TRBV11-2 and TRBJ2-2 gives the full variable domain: EAGVAQSPRYKIIEKRQSVAFWCNPISGHATLYWYQQILGQGPKLLIQFQNNGVVDDSQLPKDRFSAERLKGVDSTLKIQPAKLEDSAVYLCASSLVSLGGGELFFGEGSRLTVL.

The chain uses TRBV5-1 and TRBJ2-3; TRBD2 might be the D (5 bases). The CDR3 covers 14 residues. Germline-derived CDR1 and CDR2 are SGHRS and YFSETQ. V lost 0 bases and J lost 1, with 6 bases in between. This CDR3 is CASSLGTGTDTQYF. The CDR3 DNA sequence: TGCGCCAGCAGCTTGGGGACTGGCACAGATACGCAGTATTTT.

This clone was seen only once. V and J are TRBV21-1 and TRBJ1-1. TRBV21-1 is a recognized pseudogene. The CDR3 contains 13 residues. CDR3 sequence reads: CATPRATPWEAFF. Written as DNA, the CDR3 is TGTGCCACCCCAAGGGCCACGCCTTGGGAAGCTTTCTTT.

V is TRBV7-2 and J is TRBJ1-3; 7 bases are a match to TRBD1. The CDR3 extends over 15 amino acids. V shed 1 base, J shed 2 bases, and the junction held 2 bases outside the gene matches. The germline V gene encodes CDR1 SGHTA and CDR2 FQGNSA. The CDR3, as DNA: TGTGCCAGCAGCTTAGACACAGGGGCTGGAAACACCATATATTTT. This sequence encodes CASSLDTGAGNTIYF.

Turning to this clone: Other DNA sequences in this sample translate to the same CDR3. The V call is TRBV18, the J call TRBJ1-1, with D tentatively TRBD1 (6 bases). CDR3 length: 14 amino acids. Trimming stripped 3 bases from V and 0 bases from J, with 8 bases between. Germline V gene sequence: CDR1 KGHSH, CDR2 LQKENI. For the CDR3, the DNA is TGTGCCAGCTCACCTCAGGGGATGAACACTGAAGCTTTCTTT. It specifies CASSPQGMNTEAFF.

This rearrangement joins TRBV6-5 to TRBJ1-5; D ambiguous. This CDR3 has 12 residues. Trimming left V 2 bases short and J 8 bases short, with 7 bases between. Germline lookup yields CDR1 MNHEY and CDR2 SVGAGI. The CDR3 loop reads CASSYPGEPQHF. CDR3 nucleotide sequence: TGTGCCAGCAGTTACCCCGGAGAGCCCCAGCATTTT.

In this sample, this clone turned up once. CDR3 sequence (DNA): TGTGCCAGCAGCTTAGTGTCAGCTAACTATGGCTACACCTTC. Its translation is CASSLVSANYGYTF. The rearrangement uses TRBV7-2 and TRBJ1-2; D call uncertain. CDR3 length: 14 amino acids. Trimming took off 1 base at V and 0 bases at J, with 6 bases between the two ends. Germline V gene data show CDR1 as SGHTA and CDR2 as FQGNSA.

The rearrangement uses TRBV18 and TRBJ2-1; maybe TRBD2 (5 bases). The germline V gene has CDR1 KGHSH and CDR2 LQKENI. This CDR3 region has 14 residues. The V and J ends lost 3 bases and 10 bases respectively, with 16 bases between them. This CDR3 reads CASSPFSGGGEQFF. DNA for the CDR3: TGTGCCAGCTCACCTTTTTCGGGCGGAGGCGAGCAGTTCTTC.

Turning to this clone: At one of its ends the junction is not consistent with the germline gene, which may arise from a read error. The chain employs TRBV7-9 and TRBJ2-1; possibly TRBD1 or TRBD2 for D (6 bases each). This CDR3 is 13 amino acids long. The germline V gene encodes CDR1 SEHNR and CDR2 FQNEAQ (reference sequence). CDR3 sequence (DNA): TGTGCCAGCAGCTGGGGGGCCTACAATGAGCGGTTCTTC. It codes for CASSWGAYNERFF.

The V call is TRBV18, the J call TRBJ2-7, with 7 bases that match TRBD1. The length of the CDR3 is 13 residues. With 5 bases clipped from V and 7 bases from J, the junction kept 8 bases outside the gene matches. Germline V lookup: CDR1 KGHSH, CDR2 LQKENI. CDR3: CASSAGQEREQYF. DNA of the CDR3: TGTGCCAGCTCAGCCGGACAGGAAAGGGAGCAGTACTTC.

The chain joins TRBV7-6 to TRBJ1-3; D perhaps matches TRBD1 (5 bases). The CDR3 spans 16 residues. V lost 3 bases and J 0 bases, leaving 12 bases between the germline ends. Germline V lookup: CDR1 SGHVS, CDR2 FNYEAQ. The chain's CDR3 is CASSFLAGLSGNTIYF. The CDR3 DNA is TGTGCCAGCAGCTTTCTGGCAGGGCTCTCTGGAAACACCATATATTTT.

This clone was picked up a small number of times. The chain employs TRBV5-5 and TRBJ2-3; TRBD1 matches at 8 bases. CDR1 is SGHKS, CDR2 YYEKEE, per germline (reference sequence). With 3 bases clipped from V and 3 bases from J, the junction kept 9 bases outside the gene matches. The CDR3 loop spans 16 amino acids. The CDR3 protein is CASSSTGQGITDTQYF. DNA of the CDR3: TGTGCCAGCAGCTCTACCGGACAGGGCATTACAGATACGCAGTATTTT.

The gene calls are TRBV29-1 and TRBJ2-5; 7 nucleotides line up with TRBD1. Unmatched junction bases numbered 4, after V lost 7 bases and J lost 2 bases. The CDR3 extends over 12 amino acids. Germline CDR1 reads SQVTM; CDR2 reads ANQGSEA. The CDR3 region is CSAQTGQETQYF. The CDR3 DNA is TGCAGCGCACAGACAGGGCAAGAGACCCAGTACTTC.

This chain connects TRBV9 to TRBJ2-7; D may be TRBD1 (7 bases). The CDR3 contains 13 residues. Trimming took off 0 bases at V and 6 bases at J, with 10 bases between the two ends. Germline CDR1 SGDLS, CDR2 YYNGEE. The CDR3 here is CASSVDRGGEQYF. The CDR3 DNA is TGTGCCAGCAGCGTAGACAGGGGAGGCGAGCAGTACTTC.

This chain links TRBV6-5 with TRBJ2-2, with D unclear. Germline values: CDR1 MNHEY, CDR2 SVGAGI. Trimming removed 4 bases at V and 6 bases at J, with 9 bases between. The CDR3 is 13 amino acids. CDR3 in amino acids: CASSSGYAGELFF. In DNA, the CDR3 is TGTGCCAGCAGTTCTGGATACGCCGGGGAGCTGTTTTTT.

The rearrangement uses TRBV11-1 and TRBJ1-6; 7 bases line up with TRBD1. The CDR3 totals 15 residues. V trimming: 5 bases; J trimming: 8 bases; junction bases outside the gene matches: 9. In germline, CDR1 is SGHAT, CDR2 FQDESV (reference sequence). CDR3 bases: TGTGCCAGCAGCCTACTCGCGGGACAGCATTCACCCCTCCACTTT. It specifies CASSLLAGQHSPLHF.